The 21 T cell receptor beta chains in this list originate from one sample, sequenced in a study of T cell responses to AZD1222 COVID-19 vaccine (dated by TCRdb to the early 2020s). Taken with the paper, the label for time point translates to: baseline before first vaccination. Library preparation used the immunoSEQ multiplex PCR assay. In its TCRdb copy, this immuneACCESS table keeps in-frame sequences only and misses some clones. Where compared with another copy, unresolved V genes explain less than half of these, and the others have no known cause. The sample profile shows about 100,000 clones; 90% of them were found once. The ten largest account for approximately 1.3% of the sample. The sequences come from peripheral blood, collected on day 0 of AZD1222 vaccination. These receptors came from an adult in good health.

The CDR3 region has the DNA TGTGCCAGCAGCTTGGGACAGGTGAACACTGAAGCTTTCTTT. As protein: CASSLGQVNTEAFF. The V call is TRBV5-6, the J call TRBJ1-1; perhaps TRBD1 as D (6 bases). CDR1 and CDR2 from the germline V gene are SGHDT and YYEEEE. V was shortened by 0 bases and J by 0 bases, with 6 bases between the two germline ends. CDR3 length: 14 amino acids.

This sequence joins TRBV5-5 and TRBJ1-2, with D unclear. The CDR3 consists of 13 residues. Trimming removed 0 bases from V and 8 bases from J, with 11 bases in between. Germline V gives CDR1 SGHKS, CDR2 YYEKEE (reference sequence). CDR3 sequence reads: CASSLAMDLGYTF. The CDR3 coding sequence is TGTGCCAGCAGCTTGGCCATGGATCTCGGCTACACCTTC.

The rearrangement joins TRBV29-1 to TRBJ2-7; D is uncertain. The germline gives CDR1 SQVTM, CDR2 ANQGSEA. V was trimmed by 8 bases and J by 2 bases, leaving 13 bases between them. The CDR3 is 12 residues long. The CDR3 region is CSFIASTYEQYF. For the CDR3, the DNA is TGCAGCTTTATCGCGAGCACCTACGAGCAGTACTTC.

V usage is TRBV5-1 and J usage is TRBJ2-6, with 10 bases lining up with TRBD1. Trimming cost V 5 bases and J 0 bases; bases outside gene matches: 5. This CDR3 comprises 17 residues. Germline lookup yields CDR1 SGHRS and CDR2 YFSETQ. The CDR3 DNA sequence: TGCGCCAGCAGAAGGGGACAGGGGAACTCTGGGGCCAACGTCCTGACTTTC. Amino acids: CASRRGQGNSGANVLTF.

The chain employs TRBV3-1 (or the pseudogene TRBV3-2) and TRBJ2-5; weak D call: TRBD2 (5 bases). The ends were cut back, 3 bases at V and 7 bases at J, with 15 bases in the middle. This CDR3 has 14 amino acids. Germline CDR1 reads LGHDT; CDR2 reads YNNKEL (reference sequence). CDR3 sequence: CASSQGQAVATQYF. CDR3 bases: TGTGCCAGCAGCCAGGGTCAAGCGGTCGCGACCCAGTACTTC.

V is TRBV28 and J is TRBJ1-4; TRBD1 aligns across 8 bases. V was clipped by 6 bases and J by 7 bases; unmatched bases: 10. This CDR3 is built from 15 residues. The V gene's germline CDR1 is MDHEN and CDR2 SYDVKM. In DNA form, the CDR3 reads TGTGCCAGCAGCCTCCTACAGGGGGGGACTGAAAAACTGTTTTTT. It codes for CASSLLQGGTEKLFF.

The J gene is TRBJ1-5, the V gene TRBV2, with D perhaps TRBD1 (5 bases). Deletions cut 5 bases from V and 4 bases from J, with 15 bases between. Germline loops: CDR1 SNHLY, CDR2 FYNNEI. The CDR3 consists of 15 residues. DNA for the CDR3: TGTGCCAGCAGTATGATATTGACAGAGAATCAGCCCCAGCATTTT. Translating gives CASSMILTENQPQHF.

This clone was detected only once. The V and J genes are TRBV5-1 and TRBJ2-7; D not certain. CDR1 and CDR2 (germline): SGHRS, YFSETQ. The CDR3 covers 15 residues. Trimming shortened V by 4 bases and J by 2 bases, and 16 bases separated the two germline ends. The CDR3 coding sequence is TGCGCCAGCAGCCATGTCTTAGACCCTACCTACGAGCAGTACTTC. Protein product: CASSHVLDPTYEQYF. The full variable domain, with the rest looked up from reference TRBV5-1 and TRBJ2-7, is KAGVTQTPRYLIKTRGQQVTLSCSPISGHRSVSWYQQTPGQGLQFLFEYFSETQRNKGNFPGRFSGRQFSNSRSEMNVSTLELGDSALYLCASSHVLDPTYEQYFGPGTRLTVT.

The CDR3 reads CASSEAVGGTGTYGYTF. In DNA form, the CDR3 reads TGCGCCAGCAGTGAAGCGGTTGGCGGGACAGGGACCTATGGCTACACCTTC. The rearrangement joins TRBV10-2 to TRBJ1-2, with 9 bases matching TRBD1. The germline V gene encodes CDR1 WSHSY and CDR2 SAAADI. With V trimmed by 3 bases and J by 4 bases, 12 bases remained unmatched. This CDR3 spans 17 amino acids.

The chain is built from TRBV19 and TRBJ2-7; TRBD2 aligns across 7 bases. Germline CDR1 and CDR2: LNHDA and SQIVND (reference sequence). J gave up 2 bases and V 5 bases, and 15 bases lay outside the gene matches. The CDR3 has 17 residues. In DNA form, the CDR3 reads TGTGCCAGTAGTTCCCCCCGGGGGGAGACAGCAACCTACGAGCAGTACTTC. This gives the protein CASSSPRGETATYEQYF.

The CDR3 DNA is TGTGCCAGTAGGCCTAGATATTCGGATACGCAGTATTTT. Protein sequence: CASRPRYSDTQYF. The chain recombines TRBV19 with TRBJ2-3; D remains ambiguous. Trimming shortened V by 6 bases and J by 6 bases, and 13 bases separated the two germline ends. Germline lookup yields CDR1 LNHDA and CDR2 SQIVND (reference sequence). This CDR3 is 13 amino acids long.

The CDR3 sequence is CASSLGQPGELFF. The CDR3 coding sequence is TGCGCCAGCAGCTTGGGGCAGCCCGGGGAGCTGTTTTTT. The rearrangement links TRBV5-1 to TRBJ2-2; D not resolved. The germline gives CDR1 SGHRS, CDR2 YFSETQ. V was trimmed by 0 bases and J by 6 bases, leaving 6 bases between them. The CDR3 covers 13 residues.

The chain links TRBV29-1 to TRBJ1-3; 7 bases are shared with TRBD1. CDR1 is SQVTM and CDR2 is ANQGSEA in the germline V gene. The V and J ends lost 6 bases and 4 bases, in that order; junction bases with no gene match: 6. This CDR3 is 13 amino acids long. CDR3 region: CSVARDSGNTIYF. CDR3 DNA sequence: TGCAGCGTAGCTCGGGACAGCGGAAACACCATATATTTT.

The chain uses TRBV7-9 and TRBJ1-2; a weak D match, TRBD1 (6 bases). V was trimmed by 6 bases and J by 3 bases, leaving 17 bases between them. Germline lookup yields CDR1 SEHNR and CDR2 FQNEAQ (reference sequence). The CDR3 spans 15 residues. CDR3 amino acids: CASSTQGKSDYGYTF. The DNA for the CDR3 is TGTGCCAGCAGTACGCAGGGGAAATCTGACTATGGCTACACCTTC.

This chain connects TRBV2 to TRBJ1-5, with 9 bases matching TRBD1. Germline loops: CDR1 SNHLY, CDR2 FYNNEI. CDR3 size: 17 residues. With 5 bases clipped from V and 5 bases from J, the junction kept 13 bases outside the gene matches. The CDR3 is CASSHRTGEYLDQPQHF. As DNA, the CDR3 is TGTGCCAGCAGTCATCGGACAGGGGAGTATTTGGATCAGCCCCAGCATTTT. Full variable domain (remainder filled in from reference TRBV2 and TRBJ1-5): EPEVTQTPSHQVTQMGQEVILRCVPISNHLYFYWYRQILGQKVEFLVSFYNNEISEKSEIFDDQFSVERPDGSNFTLKIRSTKLEDSAMYFCASSHRTGEYLDQPQHFGDGTRLSIL.

The J gene is TRBJ2-7, the V gene TRBV19; no definite D call. CDR1 is LNHDA and CDR2 is SQIVND in the germline V gene (reference sequence). The CDR3 covers 15 residues. Trimming left V 3 bases short and J 4 bases short, with 16 bases between. CDR3 sequence: CASSIGPGWEYEQYF. The DNA for the CDR3 is TGTGCCAGTAGTATCGGCCCAGGATGGGAATACGAGCAGTACTTC.

This clone was counted once. This sequence joins TRBV28 and TRBJ2-6, with D hard to call. The germline V gene encodes CDR1 MDHEN and CDR2 SYDVKM. This CDR3 has 12 amino acids. Trimming shortened V by 6 bases and J by 3 bases, and 3 bases separated the two germline ends. The CDR3 nucleotides are TGTGCCAGCAGAATTGGGGCCAACGTCCTGACTTTC. Translation: CASRIGANVLTF.

The rearrangement joins TRBV19 to TRBJ1-2; 12 bases are a match to TRBD1. The CDR3 covers 18 residues. Germline trimming cut 6 bases from V and 7 bases from J; bases unmatched to any gene: 18. Germline CDR1 reads LNHDA; CDR2 reads SQIVND (reference sequence). This chain's CDR3 is CASSRPRDRGRGGFGYTF. The CDR3 nucleotides are TGTGCCAGTAGCAGACCCCGGGACAGGGGGCGCGGTGGGTTTGGCTACACCTTC. Using reference TRBV19 and TRBJ1-2 for the parts outside the CDR3, the full variable domain is DGGITQSPKYLFRKEGQNVTLSCEQNLNHDAMYWYRQDPGQGLRLIYYSQIVNDFQKGDIAEGYSVSREKKESFPLTVTSAQKNPTAFYLCASSRPRDRGRGGFGYTFGSGTRLTVV.

The chain couples TRBV2 to TRBJ2-2; 8 positions match TRBD2. Germline-derived CDR1 and CDR2 are SNHLY and FYNNEI. J lost 6 bases, V lost 4 bases, and 7 bases had no gene match. CDR3 length: 15 amino acids. The CDR3 nucleotides are TGTGCCAGCAGTGGACTAGCGCCGGTTGCCGGGGAGCTGTTTTTT. Translating it yields CASSGLAPVAGELFF.

The chain links TRBV5-5 to TRBJ1-3, with 9 bases aligning to TRBD1. V shed 4 bases, J shed 0 bases, and the junction held 8 bases outside the gene matches. CDR3 length: 17 residues. CDR1 SGHKS and CDR2 YYEKEE come from the germline V gene (reference sequence). CDR3 protein: CASSNRTGAISGNTIYF. The CDR3 nucleotides are TGTGCCAGCAGCAATCGGACAGGGGCTATCTCTGGAAACACCATATATTTT.

This chain links TRBV21-1 with TRBJ2-7; the table's D call TRBD1 went unverified against the DNA. TRBV21-1 is given as a pseudogene. The CDR3 loop spans 17 amino acids. CDR3 bases: TGTGCCAGCAGCAAGGAACCTACAGGGATGGGAATGAACGAGCAGTACTTC. It codes for CASSKEPTGMGMNEQYF.